This record covers a single TCR beta chain. Germline CDR1 SGHRS, CDR2 YFSETQ. The CDR3 is 14 residues long. The V end was cut by 5 bases, the J end by 0 bases, with 10 bases between. This sample is part of a study of blood T cell repertoires in COVID-19. As for the study in general: From the United States, Italy and Spain came samples of acute and convalescent COVID-19.

This table comes from immunoSEQ multiplex PCR, and its TCRdb copy is limited to in-frame clones, with some not included. Here the sample spans 35,000 or so clones, about 80% being singletons. Sequenced material: peripheral blood. V usage is TRBV5-1 and J usage is TRBJ2-3, with a tentative D call TRBD2 (5 bases). The TCR originated in a woman aged 70-85 years with acute or convalescent COVID-19. The CDR3 region has the DNA TGCGCCAGCAGATCGGACTGGAGCACAGATACGCAGTATTTT. This codes for CASRSDWSTDTQYF.